Listed below are T cell receptor beta chains from one sample, sequenced in a study of radiotherapy plus CTLA-4 blockade in lung cancer. Repertoires were generated with immunoSEQ multiplex PCR, while TCRdb's copy carries only in-frame clones and drops some. The data contain 70,000 to 95,000 clones, around 84% of them seen just once; the ten biggest clones take up approximately 15%. The specimen was peripheral blood, collected from a patient treated with radiotherapy plus ipilimumab. Source of these receptors: a human donor with non-small cell lung cancer that progressed on radiotherapy plus ipilimumab. CDR3s include the opening cysteine and the closing phenylalanine or tryptophan. The D gene is left open where the match is weak. Not every row has a clone size; where given, it reads once, few, many or a size class.

abundance	d_gene	v_gene	j_gene	CDR3aa	CDR3nt
-	-	TRBV5-1	TRBJ2-7	CASSSSYEQYF	TGCGCCAGCAGCTCCTCCTACGAGCAGTACTTC
-	-	TRBV7-9	TRBJ1-4	CAGRTGGREKLFF	TGTGCCGGACGGACGGGGGGTCGTGAAAAACTGTTTTTT
-	-	TRBV30	TRBJ2-3	CAAGQSNTDTQYF	TGTGCAGCCGGGCAGTCTAACACAGATACGCAGTATTTT
-	TRBD2	TRBV6-5	TRBJ2-7	CAIGRGTSRLEQYF	TGTGCCATCGGGAGGGGGACTAGTCGTCTCGAGCAGTACTTC
-	-	TRBV11-2	TRBJ2-2	CASSPGWGSNTGELFF	TGTGCCAGCAGCCCAGGGTGGGGTTCGAACACCGGGGAGCTGTTTTTT
-	TRBD1	TRBV5-7	TRBJ2-2	CASIDRETANTGELFF	TGTGCCAGCATCGACAGGGAGACCGCGAACACCGGGGAGCTGTTTTTT
few	-	TRBV6-6	TRBJ2-7	CASSQSGELYEQYF	TGTGCCAGCAGCCAATCAGGGGAGCTCTACGAGCAGTACTTC
-	TRBD2	TRBV18	TRBJ2-1	CASSPMRGANNEQFF	TGTGCCAGCTCACCAATGCGGGGGGCCAACAATGAGCAGTTCTTC
-	-	TRBV9	TRBJ2-3	CASSVGGLASTDTQYF	TGTGCCAGCAGCGTAGGGGGGTTAGCTAGCACAGATACGCAGTATTTT
few	-	TRBV28	TRBJ1-3	CASSLNGAGNTIYF	TGTGCCAGCAGTCTGAACGGGGCTGGAAACACCATATATTTT
once	TRBD2	TRBV6-4	TRBJ2-3	CASKPGLGTDTQYF	TGTGCCAGCAAACCGGGACTAGGCACAGATACGCAGTATTTT
-	-	TRBV30	TRBJ1-3	CAWRWGGFSGNTIYF	TGTGCCTGGAGGTGGGGGGGGTTCTCCGGAAACACCATATATTTT
-	-	TRBV28	TRBJ2-3	CASSSDPKGPTDTQYF	TGTGCCAGCAGTTCGGACCCAAAGGGTCCCACAGATACGCAGTATTTT
-	-	TRBV19	TRBJ1-1	CASSPYGNTEAFF	TGTGCCAGTAGTCCCTATGGGAACACTGAAGCTTTCTTT
-	TRBD1	TRBV10-3	TRBJ2-7	CATQGVTPSYEQYF	TGTGCCACCCAGGGGGTCACCCCCTCCTACGAGCAGTACTTC
-	-	TRBV30	TRBJ1-5	CAWSVHGAGHQPQHF	TGTGCCTGGAGTGTACACGGGGCCGGACATCAGCCCCAGCATTTT
-	-	TRBV6-6	TRBJ1-6	CASSYGPGSYNSPLHF	TGTGCCAGCAGTTACGGTCCGGGCTCCTATAATTCACCCCTCCACTTT
-	-	TRBV7-3	TRBJ2-5	CASSLGPNGETQYF	TGTGCCAGCAGCTTAGGCCCGAACGGGGAGACCCAGTACTTC